Reported below is one T cell receptor (beta chain). Its matching antigen is unknown. The sample originates from a study of shared clonotypes between healthy human individuals. The repertoire was sequenced with immunoSEQ multiplex PCR; TCRdb's copy has only in-frame clones and lacks some. Of approximately 2.5 million clones listed, 90% to 95% were seen once; the top ten hold around 0.4%. General observations from the study: Naive subsets usually exceeded memory subsets in estimated richness. Rarefaction revealed incomplete sorted-subset sequencing despite large depth.

This CDR3 comprises 15 residues. The V gene's germline CDR1 is SGDLS and CDR2 YYNGEE. The V gene lost 4 bases and the J gene lost 3 bases, with 14 bases spanning the gap. The sequenced sample consisted of naive CD4+ T cells from PBMCs. Subset indicated: CD45RA+ positively selected. The chain has TRBV9 and TRBJ1-5, with D unresolved. The TCR sequence derives from a man aged 18 to 35 in good health. Some clones in this sample may be carry-over from other donors' samples. The CDR3 reads CASSPRPGPNQPQHF. As DNA, the CDR3 is TGTGCCAGCAGCCCGCGTCCTGGGCCCAATCAGCCCCAGCATTTT.